This T cell receptor (beta chain) is from a study of OX40 agonist ivuxolimab in advanced cancers. About the study: Patients got intravenous ivuxolimab at 0.01 to 10 mg/kg every 2 weeks.

Method: immunoSEQ multiplex PCR; TCRdb's copy keeps in-frame clones and lacks some. In the table there are about 86,000 clones, around 85% of which are singletons. Germline CDR1 is MNHNY and CDR2 is SVGAGI (reference sequence). The trim removed 6 bases at V and 2 bases at J, leaving 5 bases unmatched. The CDR3 is 14 residues long. This clone came up a few times. The chain carries TRBV6-6 and TRBJ2-7; 9 positions agree with TRBD1. The source is an adult with an advanced solid tumor such as melanoma, head and neck, liver or kidney cancer. The sample here was CD4+ or CD8+ T cells sorted from blood, taken in a trial of the OX40 agonist ivuxolimab. This chain's CDR3 is CASSLGTGTYEQYF. The CDR3 nucleotides read TGTGCCAGCAGCCTCGGGACAGGGACCTACGAGCAGTACTTC.